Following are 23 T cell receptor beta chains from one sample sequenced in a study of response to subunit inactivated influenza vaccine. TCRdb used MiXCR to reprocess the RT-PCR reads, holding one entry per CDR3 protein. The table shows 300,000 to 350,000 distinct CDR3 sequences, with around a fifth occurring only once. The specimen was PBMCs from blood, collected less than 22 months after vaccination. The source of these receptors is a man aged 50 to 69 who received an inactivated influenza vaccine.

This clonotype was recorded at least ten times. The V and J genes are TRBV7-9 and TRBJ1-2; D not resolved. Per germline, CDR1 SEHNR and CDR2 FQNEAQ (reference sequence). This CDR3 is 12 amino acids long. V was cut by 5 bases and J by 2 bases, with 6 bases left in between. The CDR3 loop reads CASSPDNYGYTF. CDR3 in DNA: TGTGCCAGCAGCCCCGACAACTATGGCTACACCTTC.

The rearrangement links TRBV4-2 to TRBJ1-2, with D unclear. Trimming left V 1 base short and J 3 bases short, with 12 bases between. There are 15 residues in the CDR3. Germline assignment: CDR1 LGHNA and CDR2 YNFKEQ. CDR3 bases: TGTGCCAGCAGCCAAGTTGTCCTTCTGGACTATGGCTACACCTTC. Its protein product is CASSQVVLLDYGYTF.

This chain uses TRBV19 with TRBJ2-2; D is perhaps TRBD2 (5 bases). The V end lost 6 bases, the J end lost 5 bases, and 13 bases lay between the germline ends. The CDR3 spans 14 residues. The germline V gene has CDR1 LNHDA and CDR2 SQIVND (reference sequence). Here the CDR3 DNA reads TGTGCCAGTAGCCCTACTAGTTTAACCGGGGAGCTGTTTTTT. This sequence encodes CASSPTSLTGELFF.

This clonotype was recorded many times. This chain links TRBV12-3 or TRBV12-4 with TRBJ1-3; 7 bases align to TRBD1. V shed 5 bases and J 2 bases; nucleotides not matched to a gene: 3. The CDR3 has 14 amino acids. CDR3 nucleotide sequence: TGTGCCAGCAGTGACAGGGTTACTGGAAACACCATATATTTT. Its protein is CASSDRVTGNTIYF.

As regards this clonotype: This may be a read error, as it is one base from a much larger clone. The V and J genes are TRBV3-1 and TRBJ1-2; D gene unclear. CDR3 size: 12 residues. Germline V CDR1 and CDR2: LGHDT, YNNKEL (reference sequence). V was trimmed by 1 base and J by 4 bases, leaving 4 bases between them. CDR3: CASSQGRYGYTF. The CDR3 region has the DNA TGTGCCAGCAGCCAAGGACGCTATGGCTACACCTTC.

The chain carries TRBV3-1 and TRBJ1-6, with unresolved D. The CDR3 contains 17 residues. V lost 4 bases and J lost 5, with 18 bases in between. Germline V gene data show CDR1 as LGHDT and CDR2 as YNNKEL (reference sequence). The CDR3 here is CASSLVSGSGNNSPLHF. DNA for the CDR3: TGTGCCAGCAGCCTAGTCTCCGGTAGCGGGAATAATTCACCCCTCCACTTT. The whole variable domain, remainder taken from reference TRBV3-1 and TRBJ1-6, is DTAVSQTPKYLVTQMGNDKSIKCEQNLGHDTMYWYKQDSKKFLKIMFSYNNKELIINETVPNRFSPKSPDKAHLNLHINSLELGDSAVYFCASSLVSGSGNNSPLHFGNGTRLTVT.

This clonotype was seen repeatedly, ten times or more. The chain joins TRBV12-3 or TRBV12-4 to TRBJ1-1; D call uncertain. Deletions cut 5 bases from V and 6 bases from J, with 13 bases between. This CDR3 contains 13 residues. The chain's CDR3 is CASSLMVGSEAFF. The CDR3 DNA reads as TGTGCCAGCAGTCTTATGGTGGGGTCTGAAGCTTTCTTT.

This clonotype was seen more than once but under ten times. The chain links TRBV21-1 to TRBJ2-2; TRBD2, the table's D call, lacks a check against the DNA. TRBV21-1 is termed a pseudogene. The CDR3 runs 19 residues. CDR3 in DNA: TGTGCCAGCGGATATGACGGAAGCATCGACCCCTCCGCCACCGGGGAGCTGTTTTTT. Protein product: CASGYDGSIDPSATGELFF.

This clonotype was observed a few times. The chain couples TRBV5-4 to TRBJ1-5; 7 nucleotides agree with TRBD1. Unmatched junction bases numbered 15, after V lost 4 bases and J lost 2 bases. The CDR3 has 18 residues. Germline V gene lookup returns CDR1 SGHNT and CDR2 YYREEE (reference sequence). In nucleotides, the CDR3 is TGTGCCAGCAGCCTTGGCCCCGCGGCAGGGGGTGGCAATCAGCCCCAGCATTTT. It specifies CASSLGPAAGGGNQPQHF.

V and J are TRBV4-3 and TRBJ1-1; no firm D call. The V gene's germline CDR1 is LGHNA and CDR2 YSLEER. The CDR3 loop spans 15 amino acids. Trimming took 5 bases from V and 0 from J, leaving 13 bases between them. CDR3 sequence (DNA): TGCGCCAGCAGCTGGGGTCTCGCCATGAACACTGAAGCTTTCTTT. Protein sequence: CASSWGLAMNTEAFF.

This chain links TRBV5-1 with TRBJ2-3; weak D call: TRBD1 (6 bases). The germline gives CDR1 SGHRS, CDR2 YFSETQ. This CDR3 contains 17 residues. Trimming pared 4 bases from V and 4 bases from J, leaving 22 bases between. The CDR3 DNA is TGCGCCAGCAGCCCCCAACCTCAGGGGTTTACTGCAGATACGCAGTATTTT. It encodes CASSPQPQGFTADTQYF. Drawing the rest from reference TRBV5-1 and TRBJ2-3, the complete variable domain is KAGVTQTPRYLIKTRGQQVTLSCSPISGHRSVSWYQQTPGQGLQFLFEYFSETQRNKGNFPGRFSGRQFSNSRSEMNVSTLELGDSALYLCASSPQPQGFTADTQYFGPGTRLTVL.

The CDR3 region has the DNA TGTGCCAGCACCTCGACGGGCTCTGGAAACACCATATATTTT. It translates to CASTSTGSGNTIYF. The chain employs TRBV12-3 or TRBV12-4 and TRBJ1-3; D ambiguous. Trimming took 7 bases from V and 0 from J, leaving 10 bases between them. The CDR3 loop spans 14 amino acids.

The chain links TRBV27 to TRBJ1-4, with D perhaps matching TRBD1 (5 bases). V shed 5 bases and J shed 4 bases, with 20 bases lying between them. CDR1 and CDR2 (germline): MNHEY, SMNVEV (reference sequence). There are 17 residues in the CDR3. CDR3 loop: CASSPARTGGVNEKLFF. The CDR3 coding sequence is TGTGCCAGCAGTCCCGCCCGGACTGGAGGGGTTAATGAAAAACTGTTTTTT.

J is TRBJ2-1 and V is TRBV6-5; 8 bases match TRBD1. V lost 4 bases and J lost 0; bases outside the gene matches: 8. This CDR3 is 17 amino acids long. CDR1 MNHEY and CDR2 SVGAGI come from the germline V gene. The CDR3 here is CASSFPGQDDSYNEQFF. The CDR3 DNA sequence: TGTGCCAGCAGTTTCCCGGGACAGGATGACTCCTACAATGAGCAGTTCTTC.

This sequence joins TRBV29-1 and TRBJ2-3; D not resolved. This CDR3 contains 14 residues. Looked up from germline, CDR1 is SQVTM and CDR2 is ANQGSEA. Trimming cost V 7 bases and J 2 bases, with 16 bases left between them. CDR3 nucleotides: TGCAGCGCTTCATCGGAGTCCGACACAGATACGCAGTATTTT. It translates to CSASSESDTDTQYF.

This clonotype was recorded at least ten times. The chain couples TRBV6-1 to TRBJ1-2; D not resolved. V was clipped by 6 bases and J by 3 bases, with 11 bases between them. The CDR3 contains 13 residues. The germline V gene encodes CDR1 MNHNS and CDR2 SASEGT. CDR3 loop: CASSFWRDYGYTF. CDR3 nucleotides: TGTGCCAGCAGCTTCTGGCGCGACTATGGCTACACCTTC.

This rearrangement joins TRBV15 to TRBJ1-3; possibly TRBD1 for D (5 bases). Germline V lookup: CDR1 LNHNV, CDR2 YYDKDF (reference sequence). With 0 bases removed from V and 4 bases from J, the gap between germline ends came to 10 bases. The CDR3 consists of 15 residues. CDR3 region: CATSRDQGSGNTIYF. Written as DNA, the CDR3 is TGTGCCACCAGCAGAGATCAGGGTTCGGGAAACACCATATATTTT.

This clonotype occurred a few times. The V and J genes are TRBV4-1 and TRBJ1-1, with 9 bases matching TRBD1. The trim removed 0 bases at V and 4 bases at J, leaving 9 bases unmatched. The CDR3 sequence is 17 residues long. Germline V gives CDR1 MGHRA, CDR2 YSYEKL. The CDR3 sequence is CASSQDRDRARSTEAFF. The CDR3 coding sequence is TGCGCCAGCAGCCAAGACCGGGACAGGGCTAGAAGCACTGAAGCTTTCTTT.

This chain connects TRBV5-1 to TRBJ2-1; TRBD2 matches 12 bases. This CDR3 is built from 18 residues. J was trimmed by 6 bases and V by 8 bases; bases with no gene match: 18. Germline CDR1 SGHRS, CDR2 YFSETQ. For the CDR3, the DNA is TGCGCCAGTAGGTTTGGCCTAGCGGGAGGGCCCCAGAGCAATGAGCAGTTCTTC. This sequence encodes CASRFGLAGGPQSNEQFF. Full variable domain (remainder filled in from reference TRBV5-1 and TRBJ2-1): KAGVTQTPRYLIKTRGQQVTLSCSPISGHRSVSWYQQTPGQGLQFLFEYFSETQRNKGNFPGRFSGRQFSNSRSEMNVSTLELGDSALYLCASRFGLAGGPQSNEQFFGPGTRLTVL.

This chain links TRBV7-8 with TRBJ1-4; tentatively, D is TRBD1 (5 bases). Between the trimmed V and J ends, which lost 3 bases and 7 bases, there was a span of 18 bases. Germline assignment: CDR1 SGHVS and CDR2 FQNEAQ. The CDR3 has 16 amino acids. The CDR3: CASSFLMRGFGEKLFF. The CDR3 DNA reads TGTGCCAGCAGCTTTTTGATGAGGGGTTTTGGTGAAAAACTGTTTTTT.

CDR3 DNA sequence: TGTGCCAGCAGCTTAGATGGAGTGTTAGGGCAACAAGAGACCCAGTACTTC. Residues: CASSLDGVLGQQETQYF. The rearrangement uses TRBV11-2 and TRBJ2-5; D remains ambiguous. V gave up 0 bases and J gave up 2 bases, with 16 bases separating them. In germline, CDR1 is SGHAT, CDR2 FQNNGV. CDR3 length equals 17 residues. The whole variable domain, filled in from reference TRBV11-2 and TRBJ2-5, reads EAGVAQSPRYKIIEKRQSVAFWCNPISGHATLYWYQQILGQGPKLLIQFQNNGVVDDSQLPKDRFSAERLKGVDSTLKIQPAKLEDSAVYLCASSLDGVLGQQETQYFGPGTRLLVL.

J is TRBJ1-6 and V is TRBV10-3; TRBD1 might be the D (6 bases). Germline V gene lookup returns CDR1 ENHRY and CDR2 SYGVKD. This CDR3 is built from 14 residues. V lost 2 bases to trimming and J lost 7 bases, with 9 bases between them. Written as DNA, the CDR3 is TGTGCCATCAGTGAGCACAGGGTCAATTCACCCCTCCACTTT. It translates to CAISEHRVNSPLHF.

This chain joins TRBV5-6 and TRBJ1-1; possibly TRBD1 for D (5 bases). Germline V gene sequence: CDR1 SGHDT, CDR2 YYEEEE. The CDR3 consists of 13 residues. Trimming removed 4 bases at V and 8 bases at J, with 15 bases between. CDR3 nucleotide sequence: TGTGCCAGCAGCATGGGGACTACGCCGGAAGCTTTCTTT. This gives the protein CASSMGTTPEAFF.